This entry lists 2 T cell receptor beta chains sequenced from one sample in a study of T cell responses to AZD1222 COVID-19 vaccine. Libraries were prepared by immunoSEQ multiplex PCR; TCRdb keeps only in-frame clonotypes and omits some of them. The data show some 130,000 clones, with approximately 90% seen just once and approximately 1.1% held by the top ten. Source: peripheral blood, taken 28 days after the second AZD1222 dose. These receptors were collected from an adult who received the AZD1222 COVID-19 vaccine.

The chain combines TRBV12-3 or TRBV12-4 with TRBJ2-1, with 8 bases fitting TRBD1. The CDR3 has 12 amino acids. Germline trimming cut 8 bases from V and 7 bases from J; bases unmatched to any gene: 4. The CDR3 coding sequence is TGTGCCAGCGGACAGGGTGTGAATGAGCAGTTCTTC. Amino acid sequence: CASGQGVNEQFF.

The J gene is TRBJ2-3, the V gene TRBV3-1 (or the pseudogene TRBV3-2); 8 nucleotides align to TRBD2. With V trimmed by 0 bases and J by 4 bases, 6 bases remained unmatched. CDR1 LGHDT and CDR2 YNNKEL come from the germline V gene (reference sequence). The CDR3 length is 16 residues. In nucleotides, the CDR3 is TGTGCCAGCAGCCAAGATCCGGGAGGGGGGGCAGATACGCAGTATTTT. It translates to CASSQDPGGGADTQYF.